This T cell receptor (beta chain) was documented in a study of cytomegalovirus exposure and HLA in healthy donors. Overall study: Unique TCR beta sequences numbering about 100 million came from about 180 million T cells in an earlier analysis.

CDR3 length: 14 amino acids. The germline V gene encodes CDR1 SEHNR and CDR2 FQNEAQ (reference sequence). The V segment lost 5 bases and the J segment 5 bases; nucleotides outside the gene matches: 8. Worth noting for this clone: Its matching antigen is unknown.

The PCR employed 60 Vbeta primers together with 13 Jbeta primers. The method was immunoSEQ multiplex PCR; TCRdb's version includes in-frame clones alone and lacks a portion of them. This table has some 130,000 clones, roughly 85% appearing once. General study points: The records held CMV serostatus as the only immune exposure information. The authors enumerated 180 or so TCR beta chains as linked to cytomegalovirus. The majority of TCR sequences were rare, yet some public TCRs appeared in many donors.

The receptor comes from a man aged 35 to 55 in good health and CMV-seropositive. Sequencing used PBMCs. The chain employs TRBV7-9 and TRBJ2-7; 8 bases are a match to TRBD2. The CDR3 coding sequence is TGTGCCAGCAGCCACGGGACTAGGATCCACGAGCAGTACTTC. As protein: CASSHGTRIHEQYF.